Listed here is a single T cell receptor (beta chain). Its cognate antigen is unknown. Multiplex PCR with BIOMED2 TRB-A/B primer pools amplified TRB rearrangements. TCRdb itself ran the multiplex PCR reads through MiXCR, one entry per CDR3 protein. The table has about 7,200 distinct CDR3 sequences, around a third seen once. The CDR3 extends over 14 amino acids. Germline CDR1 reads LGHNA; CDR2 reads YNFKEQ. Between the trimmed V and J ends, which lost 1 base and 5 bases, there was a span of 8 bases. This sample stems from a study of T and B cells in COVID-19 patients. Each TRB amplification used about 230-550 ng of genomic DNA from blood. Findings and caveats of the study: At recovery TRB diversity and richness exceeded healthy donors, after highly clonal active COVID-19 repertoires. Sorted SARS-CoV-2-responsive or tetramer+ T cells and CD4+, regulatory and CD8+ subsets were not yet sequenced.

The source material was blood. The V gene is TRBV4-2, the J gene TRBJ2-2; no clear D gene. The sequence was obtained from a human donor who had recovered from COVID-19. The CDR3 sequence is CASSQGTETGELFF. DNA of the CDR3: TGTGCCAGCAGCCAAGGGACCGAGACCGGGGAGCTGTTTTTT.